This T cell receptor (beta chain) emerged from a study of T cells after yellow fever vaccination. Study-wide findings and caveats: Most clones from primary vaccination resurfaced after the booster (under 97% CD4, over 75% CD8). Clonotype sharing between CD4 and CD8 compartments was small. Highly abundant clonotypes carried over from the bulk population could end up in FACS-sorted repertoires as contaminants.

A word on this clonotype: Its antigen remains unknown. A junction end diverges from the germline sequence, so it may reflect a read error.

Germline V gene sequence: CDR1 KGHSH, CDR2 LQKENI. The CDR3 runs 16 residues. A process of 5'RACE template switching, which added a universal primer site and UMIs, was used to make TCR cDNA. TCRdb re-called the 5' RACE reads through MiXCR, storing one row per CDR3 protein. The sample gives over 150,000 distinct CDR3 sequences, approximately 6.2% of which show up once; nearly 3% is in the top ten. The receptor was isolated from a man in his late teens or twenties who received the YFV17D yellow fever vaccine. Here the sequenced sample was CD4+ T cells sorted from PBMCs, taken on the day of the first yellow fever vaccination. The chain combines TRBV18 with TRBJ1-3, with D uncertain. Here the CDR3 reads CASSPNREFAGNSIYF. CDR3 nucleotide sequence: TGTGCCAGCTCACCGAATAGGGAATTCGCTGGAAACAGCATATATTTT.